The following is a T cell receptor beta chain sequence with its context. Its antigen is currently unknown. The CDR3 contains 16 residues. Trimming took 4 bases from V and 4 from J; bases not matched to a gene: 4. CDR1 is SGHAT and CDR2 is FQNNGV in the germline V gene. The authors ran a second PCR of 7 to 11 cycles using a sample-barcoded 5' primer and a J-beta primer mix. Each CDR3 protein gets one entry after TCRdb re-called the 5' RACE reads with MiXCR. Counted here are about 1.4 million distinct CDR3 sequences, 59% occurring once; the ten biggest clones make up 6.5% to 8.5%. This record comes from a study of blood T cells in healthy people across ages. Overall study findings and caveats: Estimates of total diversity, which came from one million sequenced T cells, were considered to be underestimates. Strong correlation linked observed beta diversity and percent naive T cells.

J is TRBJ2-3 and V is TRBV11-2; TRBD2 agrees at 14 bases. The TCR originated in a man aged 18 to 29 in good health. Sequenced sample: blood. The CDR3 DNA reads as TGTGCCAGCAGCTACCGGACTAGCGGGGGGTCAGATACGCAGTATTTT. Its protein is CASSYRTSGGSDTQYF.